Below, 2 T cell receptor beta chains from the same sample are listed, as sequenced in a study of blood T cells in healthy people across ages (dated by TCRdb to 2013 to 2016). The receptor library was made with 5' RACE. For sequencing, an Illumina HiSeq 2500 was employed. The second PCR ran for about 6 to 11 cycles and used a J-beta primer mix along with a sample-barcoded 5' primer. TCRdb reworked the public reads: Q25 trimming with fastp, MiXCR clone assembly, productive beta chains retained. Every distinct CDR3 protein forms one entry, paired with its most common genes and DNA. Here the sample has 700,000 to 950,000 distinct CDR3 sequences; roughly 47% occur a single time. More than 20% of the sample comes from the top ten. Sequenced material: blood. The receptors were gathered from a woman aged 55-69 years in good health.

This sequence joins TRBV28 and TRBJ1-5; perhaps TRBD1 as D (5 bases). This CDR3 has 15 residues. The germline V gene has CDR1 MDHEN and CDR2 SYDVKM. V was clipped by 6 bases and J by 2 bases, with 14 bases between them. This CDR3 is CASRSGTIGNQPQHF. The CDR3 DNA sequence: TGTGCCAGCAGATCCGGGACTATTGGCAATCAGCCCCAGCATTTT.

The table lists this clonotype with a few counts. The CDR3 sequence: CASSVDYRGSGTEAFF. CDR3 in DNA: TGTGCCAGCAGCGTAGATTACAGGGGATCGGGCACTGAAGCTTTCTTT. V usage is TRBV9 and J usage is TRBJ1-1; 7 positions agree with TRBD1. With V trimmed by 0 bases and J by 4 bases, 9 bases remained unmatched. CDR1 and CDR2 from the germline V gene are SGDLS and YYNGEE. This CDR3 comprises 16 residues.